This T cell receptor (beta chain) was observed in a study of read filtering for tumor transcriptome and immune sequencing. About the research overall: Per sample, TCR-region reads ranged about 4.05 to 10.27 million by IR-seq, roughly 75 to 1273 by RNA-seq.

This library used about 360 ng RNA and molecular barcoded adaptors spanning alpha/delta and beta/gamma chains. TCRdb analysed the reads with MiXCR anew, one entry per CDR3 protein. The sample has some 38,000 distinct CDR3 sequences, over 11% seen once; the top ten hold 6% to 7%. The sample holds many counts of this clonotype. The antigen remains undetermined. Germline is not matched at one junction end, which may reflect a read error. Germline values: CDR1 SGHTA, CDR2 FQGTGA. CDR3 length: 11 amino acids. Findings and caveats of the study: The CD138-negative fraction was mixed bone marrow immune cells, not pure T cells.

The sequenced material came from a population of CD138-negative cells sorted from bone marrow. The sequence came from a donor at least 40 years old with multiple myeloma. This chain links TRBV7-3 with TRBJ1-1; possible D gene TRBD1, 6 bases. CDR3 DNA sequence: TGTGCCAGCAGCTTAAATAAGGACAGTGTCTTT. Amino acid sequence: CASSLNKDSVF.